The entry below describes one TCR beta chain. The sample comes from a study of blood T cell repertoires in COVID-19. Study-wide background: Some COVID-19 samples were acute and others convalescent; all came from the United States, Italy and Spain. PBMCs, B-cell-depleted T cells, or T cells were the source of the cDNA or gDNA that made up the material.

Patients of the Seattle cohort, enrolled during active infection, were followed longitudinally. Authors' processing steps: Reference gene primers were amplified, and this amplification served to estimate nucleated cell counts. Sequencing used immunoSEQ multiplex PCR; TCRdb keeps in-frame clones, though not all of them. The D gene and trimming were derived from the DNA, and the V and J assignments and clone size from that table. The data contain about 50,000 clones, about 90% of them singletons. CDR1 and CDR2 (germline): DFQATT, SNEGSKA (reference sequence). The CDR3 extends over 14 amino acids. Between the trimmed V and J ends, which lost 3 bases and 5 bases, there was a span of 16 bases.

This clonotype originated in a woman older than 75 with COVID-19, enrolled during active disease. The chain uses TRBV20-1 and TRBJ2-5; the D gene is possibly TRBD1 (5 bases). Sequences were obtained from peripheral blood. The chain's CDR3 is CSASRRQGIETQYF. For the CDR3, the DNA is TGCAGTGCTAGTAGGCGGCAGGGAATCGAGACCCAGTACTTC.